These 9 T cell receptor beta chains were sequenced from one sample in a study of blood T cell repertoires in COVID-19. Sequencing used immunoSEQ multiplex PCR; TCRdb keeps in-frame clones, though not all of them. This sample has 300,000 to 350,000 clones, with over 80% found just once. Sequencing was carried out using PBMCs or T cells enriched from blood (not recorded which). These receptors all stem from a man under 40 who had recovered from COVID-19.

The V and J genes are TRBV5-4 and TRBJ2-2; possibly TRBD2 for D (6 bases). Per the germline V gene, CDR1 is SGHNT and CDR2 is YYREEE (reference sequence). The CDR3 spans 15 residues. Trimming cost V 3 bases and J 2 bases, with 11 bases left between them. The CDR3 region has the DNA TGTGCCAGCAGCTCCCGACTAGAAAACACCGGGGAGCTGTTTTTT. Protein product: CASSSRLENTGELFF.

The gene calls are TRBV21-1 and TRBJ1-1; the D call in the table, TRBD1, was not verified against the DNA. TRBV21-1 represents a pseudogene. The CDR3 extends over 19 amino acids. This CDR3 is CASSSRDSIKDQENTEAFF. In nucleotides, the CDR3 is TGTGCCAGCAGCAGCCGGGACAGTATTAAGGACCAGGAGAACACTGAAGCTTTCTTT.

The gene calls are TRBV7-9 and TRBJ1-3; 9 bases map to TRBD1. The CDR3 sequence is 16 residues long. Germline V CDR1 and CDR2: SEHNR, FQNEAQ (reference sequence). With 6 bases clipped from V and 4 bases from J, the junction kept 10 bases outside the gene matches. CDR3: CASRIRQGVEGNTIYF. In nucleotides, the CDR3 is TGTGCCAGCAGAATTCGACAGGGGGTAGAAGGAAACACCATATATTTT.

CDR3 amino acids: CASSTDLGASYEQYF. The CDR3 DNA reads TGTGCCAGCAGCACCGACTTGGGGGCCTCCTACGAGCAGTACTTC. This chain uses TRBV9 with TRBJ2-7; possibly TRBD1 for D (6 bases). The germline V gene has CDR1 SGDLS and CDR2 YYNGEE. Trimming shortened V by 4 bases and J by 0 bases, and 14 bases separated the two germline ends. The CDR3 runs to 15 residues.

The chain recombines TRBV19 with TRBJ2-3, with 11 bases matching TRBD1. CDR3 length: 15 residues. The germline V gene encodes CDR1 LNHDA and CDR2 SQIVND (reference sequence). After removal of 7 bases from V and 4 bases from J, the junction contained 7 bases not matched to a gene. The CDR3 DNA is TGTGCCAGTATCCCGGGACAGGGGGTCGCAGATACGCAGTATTTT. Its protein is CASIPGQGVADTQYF.

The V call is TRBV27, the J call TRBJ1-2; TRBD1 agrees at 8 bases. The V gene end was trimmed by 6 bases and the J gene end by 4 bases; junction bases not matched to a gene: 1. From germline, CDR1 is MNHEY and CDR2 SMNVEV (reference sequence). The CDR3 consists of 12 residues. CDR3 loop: CASRDRGYGYTF. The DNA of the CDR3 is TGTGCCAGCAGAGACAGGGGCTATGGCTACACCTTC.

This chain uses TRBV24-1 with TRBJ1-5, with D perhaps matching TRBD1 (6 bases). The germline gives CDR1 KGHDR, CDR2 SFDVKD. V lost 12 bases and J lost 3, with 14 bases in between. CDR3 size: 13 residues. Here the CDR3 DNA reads TGTGCCGCCTGGGCAGGGGTCAATCAGCCCCAGCATTTT. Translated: CAAWAGVNQPQHF.

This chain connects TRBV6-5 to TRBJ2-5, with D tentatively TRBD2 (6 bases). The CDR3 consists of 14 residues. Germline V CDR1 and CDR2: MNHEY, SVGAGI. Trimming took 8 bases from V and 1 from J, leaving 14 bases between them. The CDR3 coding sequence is TGTGCCAGCTTGCCGGGACTTCTCCAAGAGACCCAGTACTTC. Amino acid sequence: CASLPGLLQETQYF.

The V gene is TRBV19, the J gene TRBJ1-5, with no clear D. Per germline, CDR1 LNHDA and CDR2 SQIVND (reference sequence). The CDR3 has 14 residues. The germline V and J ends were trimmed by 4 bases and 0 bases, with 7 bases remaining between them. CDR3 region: CASSTEFSNQPQHF. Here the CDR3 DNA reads TGTGCCAGTAGTACGGAGTTTAGCAATCAGCCCCAGCATTTT.